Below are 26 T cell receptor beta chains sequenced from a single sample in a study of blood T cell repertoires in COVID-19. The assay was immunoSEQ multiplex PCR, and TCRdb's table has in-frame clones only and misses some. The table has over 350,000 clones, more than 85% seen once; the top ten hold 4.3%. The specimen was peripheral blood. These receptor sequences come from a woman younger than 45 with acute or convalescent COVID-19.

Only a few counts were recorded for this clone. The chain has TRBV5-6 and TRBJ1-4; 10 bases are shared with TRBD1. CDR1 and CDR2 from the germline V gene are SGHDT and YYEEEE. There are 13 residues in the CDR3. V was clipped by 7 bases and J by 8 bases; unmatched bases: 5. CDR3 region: CASLGTGEEKLFF. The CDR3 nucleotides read TGTGCCAGCCTCGGGACAGGGGAAGAAAAACTGTTTTTT.

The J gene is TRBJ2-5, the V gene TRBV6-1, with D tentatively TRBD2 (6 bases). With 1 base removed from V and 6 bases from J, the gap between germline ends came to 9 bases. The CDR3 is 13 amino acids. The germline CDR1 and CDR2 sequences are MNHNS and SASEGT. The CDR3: CASSEGGRQTQYF. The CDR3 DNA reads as TGTGCCAGCAGTGAAGGTGGGAGGCAGACCCAGTACTTC.

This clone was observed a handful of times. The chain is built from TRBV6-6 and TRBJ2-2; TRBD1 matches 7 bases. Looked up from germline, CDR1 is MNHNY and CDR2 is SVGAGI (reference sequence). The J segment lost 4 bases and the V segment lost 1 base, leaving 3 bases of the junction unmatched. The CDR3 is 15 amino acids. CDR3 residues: CASSYLGQPTGELFF. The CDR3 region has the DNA TGTGCCAGCAGTTACTTGGGACAGCCCACCGGGGAGCTGTTTTTT.

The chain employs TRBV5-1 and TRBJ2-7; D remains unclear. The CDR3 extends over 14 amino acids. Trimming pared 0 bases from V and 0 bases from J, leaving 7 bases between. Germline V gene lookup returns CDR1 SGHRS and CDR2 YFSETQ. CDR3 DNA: TGCGCCAGCAGCTTGGAGCTTGCCTCCTACGAGCAGTACTTC. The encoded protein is CASSLELASYEQYF.

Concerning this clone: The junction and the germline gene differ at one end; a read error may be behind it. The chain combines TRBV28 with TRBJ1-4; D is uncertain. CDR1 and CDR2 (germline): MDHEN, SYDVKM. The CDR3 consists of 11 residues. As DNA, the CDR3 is TGTGCCAGCAGCCCTAAAGAAAAACTGTTTTTT. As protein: CASSPKEKLFF.

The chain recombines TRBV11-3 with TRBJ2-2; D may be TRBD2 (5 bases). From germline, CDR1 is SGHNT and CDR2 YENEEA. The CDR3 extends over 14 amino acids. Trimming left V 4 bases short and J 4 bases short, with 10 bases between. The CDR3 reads CASSSRGSTGELFF. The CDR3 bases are TGTGCCAGCAGCTCCAGAGGGAGCACCGGGGAGCTGTTTTTT.

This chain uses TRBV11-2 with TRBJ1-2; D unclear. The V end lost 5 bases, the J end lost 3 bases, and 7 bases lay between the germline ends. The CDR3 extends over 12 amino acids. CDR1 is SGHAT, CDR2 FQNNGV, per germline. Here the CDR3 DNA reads TGTGCCAGCAGCCTGGGCTACTATGGCTACACCTTC. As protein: CASSLGYYGYTF.

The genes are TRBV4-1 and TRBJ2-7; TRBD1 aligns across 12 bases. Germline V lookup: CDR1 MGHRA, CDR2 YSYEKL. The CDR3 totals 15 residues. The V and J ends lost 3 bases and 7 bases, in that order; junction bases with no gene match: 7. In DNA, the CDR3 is TGCGCCAGCAGCCATCCGGGACAGGGGGCCGTAGAGCAGTACTTC. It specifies CASSHPGQGAVEQYF.

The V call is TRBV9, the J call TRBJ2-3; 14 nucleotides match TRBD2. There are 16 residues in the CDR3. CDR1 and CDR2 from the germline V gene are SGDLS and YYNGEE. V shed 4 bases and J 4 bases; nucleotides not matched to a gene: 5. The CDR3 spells CASSSGLAGGPDTQYF. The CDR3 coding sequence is TGTGCCAGCAGCTCAGGACTAGCGGGGGGCCCAGATACGCAGTATTTT. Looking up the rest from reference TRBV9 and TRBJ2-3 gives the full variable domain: DSGVTQTPKHLITATGQRVTLRCSPRSGDLSVYWYQQSLDQGLQFLIQYYNGEERAKGNILERFSAQQFPDLHSELNLSSLELGDSALYFCASSSGLAGGPDTQYFGPGTRLTVL.

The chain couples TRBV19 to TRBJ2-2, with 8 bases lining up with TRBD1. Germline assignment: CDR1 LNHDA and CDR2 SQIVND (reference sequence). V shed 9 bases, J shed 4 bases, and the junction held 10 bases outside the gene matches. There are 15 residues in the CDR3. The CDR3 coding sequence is TGTGCCAGCCATCCGGGACAGGTCTTCACCGGGGAGCTGTTTTTT. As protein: CASHPGQVFTGELFF.

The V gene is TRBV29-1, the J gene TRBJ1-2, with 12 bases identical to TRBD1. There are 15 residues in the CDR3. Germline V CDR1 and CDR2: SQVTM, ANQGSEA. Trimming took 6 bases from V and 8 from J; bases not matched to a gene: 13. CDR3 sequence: CSVRDRGHHLFGYTF. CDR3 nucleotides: TGCAGCGTCCGGGACAGGGGGCACCACCTATTCGGCTACACCTTC.

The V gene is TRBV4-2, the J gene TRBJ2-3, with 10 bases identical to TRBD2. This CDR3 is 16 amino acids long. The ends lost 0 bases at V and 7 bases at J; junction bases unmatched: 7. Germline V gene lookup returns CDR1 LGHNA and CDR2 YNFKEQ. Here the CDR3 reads CASSQDASGGGNTQYF. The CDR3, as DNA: TGTGCCAGCAGCCAAGATGCTAGCGGGGGAGGGAATACGCAGTATTTT.

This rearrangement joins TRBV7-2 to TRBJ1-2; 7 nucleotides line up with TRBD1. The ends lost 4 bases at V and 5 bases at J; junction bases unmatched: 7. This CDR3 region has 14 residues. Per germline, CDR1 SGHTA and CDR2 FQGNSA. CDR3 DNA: TGTGCCAGCAGCTACGGGACAGAAGCGTATGGCTACACCTTC. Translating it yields CASSYGTEAYGYTF.

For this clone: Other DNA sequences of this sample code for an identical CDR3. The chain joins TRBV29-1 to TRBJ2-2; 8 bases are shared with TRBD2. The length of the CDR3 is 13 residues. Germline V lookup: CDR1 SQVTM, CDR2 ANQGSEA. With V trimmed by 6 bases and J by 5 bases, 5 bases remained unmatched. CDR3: CSVGRGATGELFF. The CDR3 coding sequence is TGCAGCGTGGGGCGGGGGGCTACCGGGGAGCTGTTTTTT.

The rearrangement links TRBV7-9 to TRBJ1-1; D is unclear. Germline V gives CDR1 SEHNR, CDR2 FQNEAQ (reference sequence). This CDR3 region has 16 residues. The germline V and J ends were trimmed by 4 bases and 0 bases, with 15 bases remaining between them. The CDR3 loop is CASSSAVAGMNTEAFF. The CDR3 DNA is TGTGCCAGCAGCTCGGCCGTGGCAGGAATGAACACTGAAGCTTTCTTT.

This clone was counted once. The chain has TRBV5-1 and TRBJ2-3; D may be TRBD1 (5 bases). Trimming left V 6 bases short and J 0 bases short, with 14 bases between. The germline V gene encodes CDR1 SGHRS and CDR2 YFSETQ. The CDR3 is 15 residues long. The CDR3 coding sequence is TGCGCCAGCACACGATGGGGCCCTAGCACAGATACGCAGTATTTT. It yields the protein CASTRWGPSTDTQYF. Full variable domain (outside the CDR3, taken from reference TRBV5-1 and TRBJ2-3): KAGVTQTPRYLIKTRGQQVTLSCSPISGHRSVSWYQQTPGQGLQFLFEYFSETQRNKGNFPGRFSGRQFSNSRSEMNVSTLELGDSALYLCASTRWGPSTDTQYFGPGTRLTVL.

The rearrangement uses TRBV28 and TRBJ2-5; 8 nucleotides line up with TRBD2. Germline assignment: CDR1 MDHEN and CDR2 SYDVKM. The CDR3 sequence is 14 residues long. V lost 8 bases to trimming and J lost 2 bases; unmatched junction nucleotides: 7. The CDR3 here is CASGTGGIQETQYF. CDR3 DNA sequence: TGTGCCAGCGGGACGGGGGGGATTCAAGAGACCCAGTACTTC.

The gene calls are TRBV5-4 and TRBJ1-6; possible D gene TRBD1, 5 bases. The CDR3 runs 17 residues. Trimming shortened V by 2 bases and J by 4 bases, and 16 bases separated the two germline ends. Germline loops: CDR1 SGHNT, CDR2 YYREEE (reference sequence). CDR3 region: CASSLGRVGQYNSPLHF. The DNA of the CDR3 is TGTGCCAGCAGCTTAGGTCGGGTAGGACAATATAATTCACCCCTCCACTTT.

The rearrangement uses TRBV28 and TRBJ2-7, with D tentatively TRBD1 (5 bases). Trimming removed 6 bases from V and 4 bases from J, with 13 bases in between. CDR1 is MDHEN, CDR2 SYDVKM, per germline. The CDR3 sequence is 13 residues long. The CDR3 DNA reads TGTGCCAGCAGATTCTACAGGATATACGAGCAGTACTTC. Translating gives CASRFYRIYEQYF.

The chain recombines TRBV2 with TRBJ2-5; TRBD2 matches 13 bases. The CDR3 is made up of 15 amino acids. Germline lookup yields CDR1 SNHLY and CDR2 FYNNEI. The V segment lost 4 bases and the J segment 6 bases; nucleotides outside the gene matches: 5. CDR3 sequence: CASSGTGLAGQTQYF. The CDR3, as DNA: TGTGCCAGCAGTGGAACGGGACTAGCGGGGCAGACCCAGTACTTC.

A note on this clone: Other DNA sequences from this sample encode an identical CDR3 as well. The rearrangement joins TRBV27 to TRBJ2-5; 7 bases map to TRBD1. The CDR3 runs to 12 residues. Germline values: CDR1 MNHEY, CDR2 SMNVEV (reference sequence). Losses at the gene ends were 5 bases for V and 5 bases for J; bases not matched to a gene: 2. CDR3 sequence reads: CASSTGEETQYF. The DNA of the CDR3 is TGTGCCAGCAGTACAGGGGAGGAGACCCAGTACTTC.

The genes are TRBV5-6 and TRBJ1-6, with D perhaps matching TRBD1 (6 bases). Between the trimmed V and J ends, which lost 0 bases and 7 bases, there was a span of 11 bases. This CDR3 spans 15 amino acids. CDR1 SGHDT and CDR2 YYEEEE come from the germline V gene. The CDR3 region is CASSLGGDINSPLHF. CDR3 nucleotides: TGTGCCAGCAGCTTGGGTGGGGACATCAATTCACCCCTCCACTTT.

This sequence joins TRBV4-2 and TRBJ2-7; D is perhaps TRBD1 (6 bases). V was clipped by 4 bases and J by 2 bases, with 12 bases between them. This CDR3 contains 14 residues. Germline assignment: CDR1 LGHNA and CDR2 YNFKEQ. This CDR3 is CASSPWGLTYEQYF. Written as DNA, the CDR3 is TGTGCCAGCAGCCCGTGGGGGCTGACCTACGAGCAGTACTTC.

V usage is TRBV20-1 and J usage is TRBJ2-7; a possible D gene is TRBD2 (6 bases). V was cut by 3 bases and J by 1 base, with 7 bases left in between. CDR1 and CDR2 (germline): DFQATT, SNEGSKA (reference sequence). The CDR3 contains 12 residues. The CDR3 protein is CSASGTSYEQYF. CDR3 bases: TGCAGTGCTAGTGGGACTTCCTACGAGCAGTACTTC.

Here the CDR3 reads CATSRGLTGISASTEAFF. The CDR3 region has the DNA TGTGCCACCAGCAGAGGCCTAACCGGGATCTCAGCTAGCACTGAAGCTTTCTTT. The gene calls are TRBV15 and TRBJ1-1, with D uncertain. V was shortened by 1 base and J by 4 bases, with 22 bases between the two germline ends. CDR1 and CDR2 (germline): LNHNV, YYDKDF (reference sequence). This CDR3 comprises 18 residues.

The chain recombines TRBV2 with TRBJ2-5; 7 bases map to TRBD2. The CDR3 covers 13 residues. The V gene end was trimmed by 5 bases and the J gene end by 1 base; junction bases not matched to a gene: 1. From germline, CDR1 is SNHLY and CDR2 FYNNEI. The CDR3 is CASSREAQETQYF. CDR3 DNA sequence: TGTGCCAGCAGTCGGGAGGCCCAAGAGACCCAGTACTTC.